This T cell receptor beta chain was sequenced for a study of blood T cell repertoires in COVID-19. Study at large: Researchers got acute and convalescent COVID-19 samples from the United States, Italy and Spain.

The table lists this clone with a count of one. In the authors' workflow: Nucleated cell number was recorded as an estimate derived from reference gene primer amplification. TCRdb keeps only in-frame clones here, not all; method: immunoSEQ multiplex PCR. D and trimming come from the DNA, and the V and J calls and clone size come from that table. The repertoire holds roughly 150,000 clones, with more than 80% as singletons. The germline gives CDR1 SEHNR, CDR2 FQNEAQ (reference sequence). This CDR3 is built from 14 residues. The ends were cut back, 5 bases at V and 4 bases at J, with 11 bases in the middle.

Sequences were obtained from peripheral blood. The genes are TRBV7-9 and TRBJ2-2, with D possibly matching TRBD1 (5 bases). This clonotype originated in a man aged 60 to 75 with acute or convalescent COVID-19. The CDR3 coding sequence is TGTGCCAGCAGCCCCAAGCAGGGCACCGGGGAGCTGTTTTTT. Translated, it gives CASSPKQGTGELFF.